The entry below gives a single T cell receptor (beta chain) sequence along with its context. The source of the sample is a study of technical replicates of blood from four donors. Sequencing used immunoSEQ multiplex PCR; TCRdb keeps in-frame clones, though not all of them. The table includes fewer than 100,000 clones, around nine tenths detected once. Germline CDR1 SGHTA, CDR2 FQGTGA. V lost 5 bases, J lost 0 bases, and 8 bases lay in between. This CDR3 is 14 amino acids long. The receptor's source is a human donor in good health. Sequenced sample: T cells isolated from PBMCs. This rearrangement joins TRBV7-3 to TRBJ2-1; D call uncertain. The CDR3 DNA reads as TGTGCCAGCAGCCCCTACCTCTCCTACAATGAGCAGTTCTTC. Translation: CASSPYLSYNEQFF.